This passage covers 18 T cell receptor beta chains from one sample sequenced in a study of blood T cells in healthy people across ages. A J-beta primer mix and a sample-barcoded 5' primer were used in a second PCR of about 7 to 11 cycles. TCRdb re-called the 5' RACE reads through MiXCR, storing one row per CDR3 protein. The table includes more than 600,000 distinct CDR3 sequences, about 25% detected once. This same sample was also part of a study on T cells of mothers and their children.

Sequencing was carried out using blood. The source of these receptors is a boy aged 10-17 years in good health.

This chain joins TRBV29-1 and TRBJ2-5; 9 nucleotides line up with TRBD1. The V gene end was trimmed by 1 base and the J gene end by 3 bases; junction bases not matched to a gene: 6. The V gene's germline CDR1 is SQVTM and CDR2 ANQGSEA. This CDR3 region has 15 residues. CDR3 in DNA: TGCAGCGTTGAAGGGGGACAGGGTCGGAAAGAGACCCAGTACTTC. Encoded protein: CSVEGGQGRKETQYF.

The chain links TRBV24-1 to TRBJ2-5, with TRBD1 identical over 7 bases. CDR1 is KGHDR and CDR2 is SFDVKD in the germline V gene. Trimming took 5 bases from V and 2 from J; bases not matched to a gene: 7. The CDR3 runs 15 residues. The CDR3 protein is CATSVIWGQQETQYF. For the CDR3, the DNA is TGTGCCACCAGTGTGATTTGGGGACAGCAAGAGACCCAGTACTTC.

J is TRBJ1-5 and V is TRBV28; tentatively, D is TRBD1 (5 bases). Germline V gives CDR1 MDHEN, CDR2 SYDVKM. The V gene lost 1 base and the J gene lost 9 bases, with 19 bases spanning the gap. The CDR3 loop spans 16 amino acids. CDR3 DNA sequence: TGTGCCAGCAGTTTATTAGGGGCGGGCAATTCCGGGCCCCAGCATTTT. Translated: CASSLLGAGNSGPQHF.

This clonotype appeared a few times. This chain joins TRBV7-9 and TRBJ2-7; 8 nucleotides match TRBD1. V shed 5 bases, J shed 3 bases, and the junction held 6 bases outside the gene matches. The CDR3 sequence is 14 residues long. CDR1 and CDR2 from the germline V gene are SEHNR and FQNEAQ (reference sequence). The CDR3 spells CASSQRDRSYEQYF. Here the CDR3 DNA reads TGTGCCAGCAGCCAAAGGGACAGGAGCTACGAGCAGTACTTC.

The V and J genes are TRBV7-9 and TRBJ1-4; tentatively, D is TRBD1 (6 bases). The CDR3 extends over 15 amino acids. V gave up 0 bases and J gave up 8 bases, with 13 bases separating them. Germline values: CDR1 SEHNR, CDR2 FQNEAQ (reference sequence). The CDR3 is CASSLAGRGVEKLFF. The DNA of the CDR3 is TGTGCCAGCAGCTTAGCCGGCAGGGGTGTCGAAAAACTGTTTTTT.

In nucleotides, the CDR3 is TGTGCCAGCAGCCTCCGGGACAGTAATGGCTACACCTTC. It translates to CASSLRDSNGYTF. The genes are TRBV12-3 or TRBV12-4 and TRBJ1-2, with TRBD1 identical over 7 bases. This CDR3 has 13 amino acids. After removal of 6 bases from V and 6 bases from J, the junction contained 7 bases not matched to a gene.

This clonotype was detected a few times. The CDR3 sequence: CASSSTLEAFF. DNA of the CDR3: TGTGCCAGCAGTTCAACACTGGAAGCTTTCTTT. The chain carries TRBV12-3 or TRBV12-4 and TRBJ1-1, with D unclear. The V and J ends lost 4 bases and 8 bases respectively, with 8 bases between them. The CDR3 has 11 amino acids.

This clonotype showed up just a few times. This rearrangement joins TRBV3-1 to TRBJ2-7, with TRBD1 matching 10 bases. The CDR3 runs 15 residues. Germline loops: CDR1 LGHDT, CDR2 YNNKEL (reference sequence). J lost 3 bases, V lost 6 bases, and 8 bases had no gene match. The CDR3 protein is CASSQPGTGVYEQYF. Here the CDR3 DNA reads TGTGCCAGCAGTCAGCCCGGGACAGGGGTCTACGAGCAGTACTTC.

The CDR3 bases are TGTGCCAGCAGGATGCCGGGACACAACACCGGGGAGCTGTTTTTT. Amino acids: CASRMPGHNTGELFF. The V call is TRBV2, the J call TRBJ2-2; the D gene is possibly TRBD1 (6 bases). The V gene lost 6 bases and the J gene lost 2 bases, with 13 bases spanning the gap. The CDR3 loop spans 15 amino acids. Per germline, CDR1 SNHLY and CDR2 FYNNEI.

The chain employs TRBV24-1 and TRBJ1-1; D is perhaps TRBD1 (5 bases). Trimming removed 10 bases at V and 1 base at J, with 6 bases between. The CDR3 consists of 11 residues. CDR1 is KGHDR and CDR2 is SFDVKD in the germline V gene. CDR3 sequence (DNA): TGTGCCACAGGGACGAACACTGAAGCTTTCTTT. Its translation is CATGTNTEAFF.

With regard to this clonotype: Sequence at one end of the junction differs from germline and may be a read error. This chain links TRBV6-2 or TRBV6-3 with TRBJ2-1; D not resolved. Germline V gene lookup returns CDR1 MNHEY and CDR2 SVGEGT. The CDR3 covers 13 residues. The CDR3 loop reads CASQSQENRLMVF. The CDR3 region has the DNA TGTGCCAGCCAGAGCCAAGAGAATCGCTTGATGGTCTTC.

The chain joins TRBV28 to TRBJ2-3; D is unclear. Deletions cut 3 bases from V and 3 bases from J, with 16 bases between. The CDR3 is 16 residues long. Looked up from germline, CDR1 is MDHEN and CDR2 is SYDVKM. The CDR3 spells CASSLVELRPTDTQYF. CDR3 nucleotides: TGTGCCAGCAGTTTGGTGGAGCTGAGGCCTACAGATACGCAGTATTTT.

This rearrangement joins TRBV7-9 to TRBJ2-3, with D unclear. Germline V gene lookup returns CDR1 SEHNR and CDR2 FQNEAQ (reference sequence). Trimming pared 5 bases from V and 4 bases from J, leaving 13 bases between. The CDR3 has 14 residues. The CDR3 region is CASSPGVGADTQYF. CDR3 in DNA: TGTGCCAGCAGCCCCGGCGTCGGCGCAGATACGCAGTATTTT.

The chain recombines TRBV6-1 with TRBJ2-1; 8 bases line up with TRBD1. Germline V gene sequence: CDR1 MNHNS, CDR2 SASEGT. V gave up 6 bases and J gave up 2 bases; unmatched junction bases: 9. This CDR3 spans 16 amino acids. CDR3 in DNA: TGTGCCAGCAGCCCCCTAGGACAGGGCCCCTACAATGAGCAGTTCTTC. It encodes CASSPLGQGPYNEQFF.

The rearrangement joins TRBV7-6 to TRBJ2-2; possible D gene TRBD2, 5 bases. There are 13 residues in the CDR3. Deletions cut 5 bases from V and 7 bases from J, with 11 bases between. Germline V gene lookup returns CDR1 SGHVS and CDR2 FNYEAQ. CDR3 residues: CASSPPSFGELFF. CDR3 nucleotide sequence: TGTGCCAGCAGCCCTCCTAGCTTCGGGGAGCTGTTTTTT. Filled out from reference TRBV7-6 and TRBJ2-2, the complete variable domain reads GAGVSQSPRYKVTKRGQDVALRCDPISGHVSLYWYRQALGQGPEFLTYFNYEAQQDKSGLPNDRFSAERPEGSISTLTIQRTEQRDSAMYRCASSPPSFGELFFGEGSRLTVL.

The gene calls are TRBV10-3 and TRBJ2-5; 10 positions agree with TRBD1. The CDR3 contains 16 residues. Germline loops: CDR1 ENHRY, CDR2 SYGVKD. J lost 2 bases, V lost 5 bases, and 8 bases had no gene match. The CDR3 loop reads CAISYGTGATQETQYF. Here the CDR3 DNA reads TGTGCCATCAGTTACGGGACAGGGGCCACTCAAGAGACCCAGTACTTC.

The V gene is TRBV4-2, the J gene TRBJ1-5; D not certain. There are 18 residues in the CDR3. The germline CDR1 and CDR2 sequences are LGHNA and YNFKEQ. V lost 0 bases and J 0 bases, leaving 15 bases between the germline ends. The CDR3 reads CASSQDPLERYSNQPQHF. For the CDR3, the DNA is TGTGCCAGCAGCCAAGACCCATTGGAACGCTATAGCAATCAGCCCCAGCATTTT.

V usage is TRBV29-1 and J usage is TRBJ2-5; D might be TRBD1 or TRBD2, each matching 5 bases. Germline values: CDR1 SQVTM, CDR2 ANQGSEA. The CDR3 runs 12 residues. CDR3: CGGGSYQETQYF. CDR3 coding DNA: TGCGGGGGTGGGTCCTACCAAGAGACCCAGTACTTC.